This is a list of T cell receptor beta chains from one sample in a study of technical replicates of blood from several donors. Generated by immunoSEQ multiplex PCR, the TCRdb table keeps only in-frame clones and is missing some. The table has just over 95,000 clones, approximately 96% seen once. What was sequenced was T cells isolated from PBMCs. The source is a human donor in good health. CDR3s include the opening cysteine and the closing phenylalanine or tryptophan. The D gene is left open where the match is weak. Where a row states a size, it is once, few, many or the class of an expanded clone; other rows omit it.

>.|TRBJ1-5|TRBV19|.
TGTGCCAGTAGTATAGCTCTCGGCAGGCAGCCCCAGCATTTT
CASSIALGRQPQHF
>.|TRBJ1-6|TRBV7-9|.
TGTGCCAGCAGCCCGCTCGGTGGTTCACCCCTCCACTTT
CASSPLGGSPLHF
>.|TRBJ1-2|TRBV6-1|.
TGTGCCAGCAGCCCCGTCGGACTGCCCAACTATGGCTACACCTTC
CASSPVGLPNYGYTF
>.|TRBJ2-3|TRBV28|.
TGTGCCAGCACATCCGGGACTTACACAGATACGCAGTATTTT
CASTSGTYTDTQYF
>TRBD2|TRBJ2-1|TRBV18|.
TGTGCCAGCTCACGAAGCAGCGGGAGTATCTACAATGAGCAGTTCTTC
CASSRSSGSIYNEQFF
>TRBD1|TRBJ2-1|TRBV5-1|once
TGCGCCAGCAGTCAGGGACAGCGAAACAATGAGCAGTTCTTC
CASSQGQRNNEQFF
>.|TRBJ2-7|TRBV2|.
TGTGCCAGCATGGGGCCCAGATCCTACGAGCAGTACTTC
CASMGPRSYEQYF
>TRBD1|TRBJ1-1|TRBV30|few
TGTGCCTGGAGTTTGACAGGGGCTGAAGCTTTCTTT
CAWSLTGAEAFF
>.|TRBJ2-5|TRBV9|.
TGTGCCAGCAGCGTATCTCCAGGAGGAGAGACCCAGTACTTC
CASSVSPGGETQYF
>TRBD2|TRBJ2-1|TRBV27|once
TGTGCCAGCAGTGTGGGACTAGCGGGAGAAGGGATTTACAATGAGCAGTTCTTC
CASSVGLAGEGIYNEQFF
>.|TRBJ1-1|TRBV10-2|once
TGCGCCAGCAGTGATGGACAGAGCATGAACACTGAAGCTTTCTTT
CASSDGQSMNTEAFF
>TRBD2|TRBJ2-7|TRBV7-8|.
TGTGCCAGCAGCTGGGTACGGACTAGCGGGACCTACGAGCAGTACTTC
CASSWVRTSGTYEQYF
>TRBD2|TRBJ2-3|TRBV10-1|.
TGCGCCAGCAGTGAGTCGGGAGGGACCATCGGGGATACGCAGTATTTT
CASSESGGTIGDTQYF
>TRBD1|TRBJ2-2|TRBV5-8|.
TGTGCCAGCAGCTGGGGACAGGTGGAGGGCACCGGGGAGCTGTTTTTT
CASSWGQVEGTGELFF
>TRBD2|TRBJ2-1|TRBV28|.
TGTGCCAGCAAGTCGTTAGTGGAGGCTAGCGGGAGTTATGAGCAGTTCTTC
CASKSLVEASGSYEQFF
>.|TRBJ2-2|TRBV29-1|once
TGCAGCGTCCGCGTCTACGGGGGGCACTCCGGGGAGCTGTTTTTT
CSVRVYGGHSGELFF
>TRBD2|TRBJ2-5|TRBV23-1|few
TGCGCCAGCAGTCAATCTTCGAGGGAGGGGAAAGGGACCCAGTACTTC
CASSQSSREGKGTQYF
>.|TRBJ1-5|TRBV4-1|.
TGCGCCAGCAGCCAGATCTTGTACAGGGCCGGGGATCAGCCCCAGCATTTT
CASSQILYRAGDQPQHF
>TRBD2|TRBJ2-3|TRBV7-8|.
TGTGCCAGCAGCTCTAGCGGGGGAGGCACAGATACGCAGTATTTT
CASSSSGGGTDTQYF
>TRBD1|TRBJ1-2|TRBV5-1|once
TGCGCCAGCAGCACGGGACAGGGGGCTACTTTAGGCTACACCTTC
CASSTGQGATLGYTF
>.|TRBJ1-1|TRBV7-3|.
TGTGCCAGCAGCTACAGGGACACTGAAGCTTTCTTT
CASSYRDTEAFF
>TRBD1|TRBJ1-3|TRBV10-1|.
TGCGCCAGCAGTGGACAGGGGTCTGGAAACACCATATATTTT
CASSGQGSGNTIYF
>.|TRBJ2-1|TRBV19|.
TGTGCCAGTAGTATAAACGCCGGGGATTACAATGAGCAGTTCTTC
CASSINAGDYNEQFF
>TRBD2|TRBJ2-4|TRBV30|.
TGTGCCTGGAGTGTAAGGGGGCTAGCGGGGGGTTACAAAAACATTCAGTACTTC
CAWSVRGLAGGYKNIQYF
>.|TRBJ2-7|TRBV11-2|.
TGTGCCAGCAGAAAAATTAGGGGCGGTTCTTCCTACGAGCAGTACTTC
CASRKIRGGSSYEQYF
>.|TRBJ2-1|TRBV19|.
TGTGCCAGTAGTAAGCCCCGTTCGGGATCCAATGAGCAGTTCTTC
CASSKPRSGSNEQFF
>TRBD1|TRBJ1-1|TRBV10-3|.
TGTGCCATCAGTGAGGGTCAGGGGGCCTGGAATGGGGCTTTCTTT
CAISEGQGAWNGAFF
>TRBD1|TRBJ2-7|TRBV5-1|.
TGCGCCAGCAGCGACCGGACAGGGCCCCACGGCGAGCAGTACTTC
CASSDRTGPHGEQYF
>.|TRBJ2-1|TRBV11-3|.
TGTGCCAGCAGGCAGAAGACAGAATCCTACAATGAGCAGTTCTTC
CASRQKTESYNEQFF
>.|TRBJ2-1|TRBV5-4|.
TGTGCCAGCAGCAACACTGGGAGGTCCTACAATGAGCAGTTCTTC
CASSNTGRSYNEQFF
>.|TRBJ1-1|TRBV28|.
TGTGCCAGCAGTGCTAGCCCGTTGAACACTGAAGCTTTCTTT
CASSASPLNTEAFF
>.|TRBJ2-7|TRBV28|.
TGTGCCAGCACCTGGGTCAGGGACAACGAGCAGTACTTC
CASTWVRDNEQYF
>TRBD1|TRBJ1-2|TRBV15|.
TGTGCCACCAGCAGATCCGGGACAGTCGGGGGCTACACCTTC
CATSRSGTVGGYTF
>.|TRBJ2-7|TRBV5-1|.
TGCGCCAGCAGCCCTGGCAGGGAAATACGTTACGAGCAGTACTTC
CASSPGREIRYEQYF
>.|TRBJ2-3|TRBV14|.
TGTGCCAGCAGCCAAAATAGGGGTTATACGCAGTATTTT
CASSQNRGYTQYF
>TRBD1|TRBJ2-3|TRBV11-2|.
TGTGCCAGCAGCTCCCCGGGACAGACAAGCACAGATACGCAGTATTTT
CASSSPGQTSTDTQYF
>TRBD2|TRBJ2-3|TRBV7-2|.
TGTGCCAGCAGCTTAGCGGCGGGAGGATACGGAGATACGCAGTATTTT
CASSLAAGGYGDTQYF